A single sample gave rise to the 5 T cell receptor beta chains below, sequenced in a study of blood T cell repertoires in COVID-19. Using immunoSEQ multiplex PCR, the repertoire was profiled, and TCRdb retains in-frame clones only, with some absent. The table has 250,000 to 350,000 clones, 88% seen once. The sequenced sample was peripheral blood. These receptors originate from a woman in her twenties or thirties with COVID-19, enrolled during active disease.

The chain recombines TRBV7-3 with TRBJ2-1, with 11 bases fitting TRBD2. The CDR3 is made up of 14 amino acids. Germline CDR1 and CDR2: SGHTA and FQGTGA. The junction had 7 bases not matched to a gene; V was cut back by 6 bases and J by 9 bases. The DNA for the CDR3 is TGTGCCAGCAGTTCTAGCGGGAGGATTGGTGAGCAGTTCTTC. Translation: CASSSSGRIGEQFF.

The V and J genes are TRBV25-1 and TRBJ1-5, with 7 bases aligning to TRBD1. This CDR3 spans 16 amino acids. From germline, CDR1 is MGHDK and CDR2 SYGVNS. V lost 1 base, J lost 4 bases, and 7 bases stayed unmatched. The CDR3 reads CASSESPGTVNQPQHF. The CDR3 DNA reads as TGTGCCAGCAGTGAATCCCCTGGGACAGTTAATCAGCCCCAGCATTTT.

The chain employs TRBV5-5 and TRBJ2-1; tentative D call: TRBD2 (6 bases). There are 15 residues in the CDR3. V was cut by 5 bases and J by 6 bases, with 18 bases left in between. Per the germline V gene, CDR1 is SGHKS and CDR2 is YYEKEE (reference sequence). CDR3 in DNA: TGTGCCAGCAGAACGGGAGATCCCTTGTTCAATGAGCAGTTCTTC. This translates into CASRTGDPLFNEQFF.

The rearrangement links TRBV5-1 to TRBJ1-4, with D uncertain. V shed 0 bases and J shed 3 bases, with 6 bases lying between them. Germline V gene sequence: CDR1 SGHRS, CDR2 YFSETQ. The CDR3 consists of 14 residues. CDR3 residues: CASSLGGPNEKLFF. The CDR3 bases are TGCGCCAGCAGCTTGGGCGGTCCTAATGAAAAACTGTTTTTT.

The rearrangement links TRBV28 to TRBJ1-3; no reliable D call. This CDR3 region has 12 residues. V gave up 8 bases and J gave up 4 bases, with 9 bases separating them. Germline CDR1 MDHEN, CDR2 SYDVKM. CDR3 loop: CASGQQGNTIYF. DNA of the CDR3: TGTGCCAGCGGGCAACAGGGAAACACCATATATTTT.